These T cell receptor beta chains were read from a single sample in a study of T-cell reconstitution after alpha-beta-depleted transplantation in children. TCRdb re-called the PCR reads through MiXCR, storing one row per CDR3 protein. The sample includes some 200,000 distinct CDR3 sequences, around 7.7% of them seen just once. Sequencing used PBMCs, mostly from graft donor cells, obtained 360 days after TCRalphabeta/CD19-depleted stem cell transplant. The receptors were sampled from a male patient between 2 and 9 years old who had a stem cell transplant for acute myeloid leukemia, so the T cells may come from the graft donor. Both conserved end residues are part of each CDR3. D genes are given only for firm matches. Clone size appears in some rows only: once, few, many, or a class for an expanded clone.

CDR3 protein: CASRTLAGTQYF
CDR3 DNA: TGTGCCAGCAGGACACTAGCGGGGACGCAGTATTTT
J gene: TRBJ2-3
D gene: TRBD2
V gene: TRBV12-3/TRBV12-4
clone size: few

CDR3 protein: CASSLQVRNYGYTF
CDR3 DNA: TGCGCCAGCAGCTTGCAAGTCCGTAACTATGGCTACACCTTC
J gene: TRBJ1-2
D gene: -
V gene: TRBV5-1
clone size: -

CDR3 protein: CASGLGTVRETQYF
CDR3 DNA: TGTGCTAGTGGTTTGGGGACCGTTCGAGAGACCCAGTACTTC
J gene: TRBJ2-5
D gene: -
V gene: TRBV12-5
clone size: few

CDR3 protein: CSVDGTGGYTGELFF
CDR3 DNA: TGCAGCGTTGACGGGACAGGGGGATACACCGGGGAGCTGTTTTTT
J gene: TRBJ2-2
D gene: TRBD1
V gene: TRBV29-1
clone size: many

CDR3 protein: CASSPRDNLNTEAFF
CDR3 DNA: TGTGCCAGCAGCCCCAGGGACAACCTGAACACTGAAGCTTTCTTT
J gene: TRBJ1-1
D gene: -
V gene: TRBV11-2
clone size: -

CDR3 protein: CASSPPSGLAGADTQYF
CDR3 DNA: TGTGCCAGCTCACCACCATCGGGACTAGCGGGAGCAGATACGCAGTATTTT
J gene: TRBJ2-3
D gene: TRBD2
V gene: TRBV18
clone size: -

CDR3 protein: CASSLRRGVTDTQYF
CDR3 DNA: TGTGCCAGCAGTTTGAGGAGGGGGGTCACAGATACGCAGTATTTT
J gene: TRBJ2-3
D gene: -
V gene: TRBV12-3/TRBV12-4
clone size: many

CDR3 protein: CATSDGRAKGGDTQYF
CDR3 DNA: TGTGCCACCAGTGATGGCAGGGCTAAGGGAGGAGATACGCAGTATTTT
J gene: TRBJ2-3
D gene: -
V gene: TRBV24-1
clone size: -

CDR3 protein: CASSSGTSGNTIYF
CDR3 DNA: TGTGCCAGCAGCTCCGGGACCTCTGGAAACACCATATATTTT
J gene: TRBJ1-3
D gene: -
V gene: TRBV7-8
clone size: -

CDR3 protein: CSAPLRGVREKLFF
CDR3 DNA: TGCAGTGCTCCTCTCAGGGGTGTAAGAGAAAAACTGTTTTTT
J gene: TRBJ1-4
D gene: -
V gene: TRBV20-1
clone size: -

CDR3 protein: CSAWRTGDTQYF
CDR3 DNA: TGCAGCGCCTGGAGGACGGGAGATACGCAGTATTTT
J gene: TRBJ2-3
D gene: -
V gene: TRBV29-1
clone size: many

CDR3 protein: CASSPPTGRTEAFF
CDR3 DNA: TGTGCCAGCAGCCCCCCGACAGGGCGGACTGAAGCTTTCTTT
J gene: TRBJ1-1
D gene: TRBD1
V gene: TRBV7-9
clone size: few

CDR3 protein: CASSLSGAVYEQYF
CDR3 DNA: TGCGCCAGCAGTTTATCCGGGGCCGTCTACGAGCAGTACTTC
J gene: TRBJ2-7
D gene: -
V gene: TRBV5-1
clone size: few

CDR3 protein: CATSRLSGSYNEQFF
CDR3 DNA: TGTGCCACCAGCAGGCTTAGCGGCTCCTACAATGAGCAGTTCTTC
J gene: TRBJ2-1
D gene: -
V gene: TRBV15
clone size: many

CDR3 protein: CASSLGRGTYTGELFF
CDR3 DNA: TGCGCCAGCAGCTTGGGGCGGGGCACTTACACCGGGGAGCTGTTTTTT
J gene: TRBJ2-2
D gene: -
V gene: TRBV5-1
clone size: few

CDR3 protein: CSASPPPGLAPLGTGELFF
CDR3 DNA: TGCAGTGCTAGTCCCCCTCCGGGACTAGCGCCTCTGGGCACCGGGGAGCTGTTTTTT
J gene: TRBJ2-2
D gene: TRBD2
V gene: TRBV20-1
clone size: -

CDR3 protein: CSVEWVDEQFF
CDR3 DNA: TGCAGCGTTGAATGGGTGGATGAGCAGTTCTTC
J gene: TRBJ2-1
D gene: -
V gene: TRBV29-1
clone size: many

CDR3 protein: CASSLPNWEQFF
CDR3 DNA: TGTGCCAGCAGCTTGCCTAATTGGGAGCAGTTCTTC
J gene: TRBJ2-1
D gene: -
V gene: TRBV5-6
clone size: many

CDR3 protein: CASSKTGTPGDYGYTF
CDR3 DNA: TGTGCCAGCAGTAAAACCGGGACACCTGGGGACTATGGCTACACCTTC
J gene: TRBJ1-2
D gene: -
V gene: TRBV25-1
clone size: many

CDR3 protein: CSAWARINEQFF
CDR3 DNA: TGCAGTGCTTGGGCTAGAATCAATGAGCAGTTCTTC
J gene: TRBJ2-1
D gene: -
V gene: TRBV20-1
clone size: many

CDR3 protein: CASSPWANLYNEQFF
CDR3 DNA: TGTGCCAGCAGTCCATGGGCCAATCTCTACAATGAGCAGTTCTTC
J gene: TRBJ2-1
D gene: -
V gene: TRBV27
clone size: few

CDR3 protein: CAIKTANTEAFF
CDR3 DNA: TGTGCCATCAAGACCGCTAACACTGAAGCTTTCTTT
J gene: TRBJ1-1
D gene: -
V gene: TRBV10-3
clone size: -

CDR3 protein: CAISDSSSGNTIYF
CDR3 DNA: TGTGCCATCAGTGACAGTAGCTCTGGAAACACCATATATTTT
J gene: TRBJ1-3
D gene: -
V gene: TRBV10-3
clone size: many

CDR3 protein: CSARLAGELGQYF
CDR3 DNA: TGCAGTGCTAGACTCGCGGGAGAGCTGGGGCAGTACTTC
J gene: TRBJ2-7
D gene: TRBD2
V gene: TRBV20-1
clone size: many

CDR3 protein: CASSLGDRKGFEQYF
CDR3 DNA: TGTGCCAGCAGTTTAGGGGACCGCAAAGGCTTCGAGCAGTACTTC
J gene: TRBJ2-7
D gene: -
V gene: TRBV12-3/TRBV12-4
clone size: many

CDR3 protein: CSVTPGGGSYNEQFF
CDR3 DNA: TGCAGCGTAACCCCAGGGGGGGGCTCCTACAATGAGCAGTTCTTC
J gene: TRBJ2-1
D gene: -
V gene: TRBV29-1
clone size: -

CDR3 protein: CASSLTRQGPAEAFF
CDR3 DNA: TGTGCCAGCAGCTTAACCCGACAGGGACCGGCTGAAGCTTTCTTT
J gene: TRBJ1-1
D gene: TRBD1
V gene: TRBV7-9
clone size: few

CDR3 protein: CASSSWAPRETQYF
CDR3 DNA: TGTGCCAGCAGCTCCTGGGCGCCACGGGAGACCCAGTACTTC
J gene: TRBJ2-5
D gene: -
V gene: TRBV11-2
clone size: many

CDR3 protein: CASSLTGVDSPLHF
CDR3 DNA: TGTGCCAGCAGTTTGACAGGGGTCGATTCACCCCTCCACTTT
J gene: TRBJ1-6
D gene: TRBD1
V gene: TRBV12-3/TRBV12-4
clone size: many

CDR3 protein: CSASFGRTEAFF
CDR3 DNA: TGCAGTGCTAGTTTTGGACGTACTGAAGCTTTCTTT
J gene: TRBJ1-1
D gene: -
V gene: TRBV20-1
clone size: -